The rows below give T cell receptor beta chains drawn from one sample of a study of OX40 agonist ivuxolimab in advanced cancers. Here immunoSEQ multiplex PCR was the method, and the copy in TCRdb shows in-frame clones only, minus some. The sample has about 66,000 clones, roughly 80% seen once. The material sequenced was CD4+ or CD8+ T cells sorted from blood, taken in a trial of the OX40 agonist ivuxolimab. All receptors come from an adult with an advanced solid tumor such as melanoma, head and neck, liver or kidney cancer. CDR3s include the opening cysteine and the closing phenylalanine or tryptophan. Fields, in order: CDR3 DNA, CDR3 protein, CDR3 length, D gene, J gene, clone size, V gene. The D gene is left open where the match is weak. Clone size appears in some rows only: once, few, many, or a class for an expanded clone.

CDR3 DNA: TGTGCCAGCAGCTTCGGCGGGCAGGAAAACACAGATACGCAGTATTTT
CDR3 protein: CASSFGGQENTDTQYF
CDR3 length: 16
D gene: .
J gene: TRBJ2-3
clone size: .
V gene: TRBV11-3

CDR3 DNA: TGCGCCAGCAGCCAACGGACTAGTACCTACGAGCAGTACTTC
CDR3 protein: CASSQRTSTYEQYF
CDR3 length: 14
D gene: TRBD2
J gene: TRBJ2-7
clone size: .
V gene: TRBV4-1

CDR3 DNA: TGTGCCAGTAGTACCCGACCCAGGGGGCCGGCGGAGACCCAGTACTTC
CDR3 protein: CASSTRPRGPAETQYF
CDR3 length: 16
D gene: TRBD1
J gene: TRBJ2-5
clone size: .
V gene: TRBV19

CDR3 DNA: TGTGCCAGCAGTGAAGGGTTTCGGGAAGCTTTCTTT
CDR3 protein: CASSEGFREAFF
CDR3 length: 12
D gene: .
J gene: TRBJ1-1
clone size: .
V gene: TRBV2

CDR3 DNA: TGCACCAGCAGCCGCGACAATACTGAAGCTTTCTTT
CDR3 protein: CTSSRDNTEAFF
CDR3 length: 12
D gene: .
J gene: TRBJ1-1
clone size: few
V gene: TRBV1

CDR3 DNA: TGTGCCAGCAGCTTCCCTCCAAGGAACACTGAAGCTTTCTTT
CDR3 protein: CASSFPPRNTEAFF
CDR3 length: 14
D gene: .
J gene: TRBJ1-1
clone size: .
V gene: TRBV11-3

CDR3 DNA: TGTGCCAGTAGTCCGCGGACAGAAAAGAGCTCCTACGAGCAGTACTTC
CDR3 protein: CASSPRTEKSSYEQYF
CDR3 length: 16
D gene: .
J gene: TRBJ2-7
clone size: .
V gene: TRBV19

CDR3 DNA: TGCGCCAGCAGCGCCACTGAGGGGGTTTACACTGAAGCTTTCTTT
CDR3 protein: CASSATEGVYTEAFF
CDR3 length: 15
D gene: .
J gene: TRBJ1-1
clone size: once
V gene: TRBV5-1

CDR3 DNA: TGTGCCAGCAGTTTATCGTCGGCGGTCTATGGCTACACCTTC
CDR3 protein: CASSLSSAVYGYTF
CDR3 length: 14
D gene: .
J gene: TRBJ1-2
clone size: .
V gene: TRBV27

CDR3 DNA: TGTGCCACCAGCAGGGGGGGAAGCCTCTATGGCTACACCTTC
CDR3 protein: CATSRGGSLYGYTF
CDR3 length: 14
D gene: .
J gene: TRBJ1-2
clone size: .
V gene: TRBV15

CDR3 DNA: TGTGCCAGCAGCTCCAGGGGATTTGGAAACACCATATATTTT
CDR3 protein: CASSSRGFGNTIYF
CDR3 length: 14
D gene: .
J gene: TRBJ1-3
clone size: .
V gene: TRBV7-2

CDR3 DNA: TGTGCCAGCTCACCACTGACGTCCGGCACTGAAGCTTTCTTT
CDR3 protein: CASSPLTSGTEAFF
CDR3 length: 14
D gene: .
J gene: TRBJ1-1
clone size: .
V gene: TRBV18

CDR3 DNA: TGTGCCAGCTCACGACCGGGACAAGTAAACACCGGGGAGCTGTTTTTT
CDR3 protein: CASSRPGQVNTGELFF
CDR3 length: 16
D gene: .
J gene: TRBJ2-2
clone size: .
V gene: TRBV18